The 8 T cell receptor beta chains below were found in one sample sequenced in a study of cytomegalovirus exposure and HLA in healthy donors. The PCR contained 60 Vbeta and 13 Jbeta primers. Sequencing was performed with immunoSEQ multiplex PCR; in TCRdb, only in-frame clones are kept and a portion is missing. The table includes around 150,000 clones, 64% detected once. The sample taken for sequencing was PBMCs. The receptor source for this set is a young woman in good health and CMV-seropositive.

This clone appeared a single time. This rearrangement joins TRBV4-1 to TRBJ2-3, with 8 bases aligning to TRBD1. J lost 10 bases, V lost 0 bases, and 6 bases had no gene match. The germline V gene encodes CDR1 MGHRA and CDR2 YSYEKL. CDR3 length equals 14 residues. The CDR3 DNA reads TGCGCCAGCAGCCAAGATGGGACAGGTTTTGCGCAGTATTTT. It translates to CASSQDGTGFAQYF.

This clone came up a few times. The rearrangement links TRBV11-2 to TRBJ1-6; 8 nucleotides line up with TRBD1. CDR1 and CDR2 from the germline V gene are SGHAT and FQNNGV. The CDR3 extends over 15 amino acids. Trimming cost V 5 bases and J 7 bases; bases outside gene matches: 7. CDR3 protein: CASSLRGLVNSPLHF. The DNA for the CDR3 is TGTGCCAGCAGCCTCAGGGGGCTGGTAAATTCACCCCTCCACTTT.

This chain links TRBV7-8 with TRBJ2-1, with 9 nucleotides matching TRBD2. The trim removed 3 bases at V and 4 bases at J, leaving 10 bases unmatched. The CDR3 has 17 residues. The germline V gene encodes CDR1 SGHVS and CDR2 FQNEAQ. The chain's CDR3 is CASSFPLAGPDYNEQFF. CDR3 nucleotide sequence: TGTGCCAGCAGCTTTCCGCTAGCGGGACCCGATTACAATGAGCAGTTCTTC. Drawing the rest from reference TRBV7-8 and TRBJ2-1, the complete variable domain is GAGVSQSPRYKVAKRGQDVALRCDPISGHVSLFWYQQALGQGPEFLTYFQNEAQLDKSGLPSDRFFAERPEGSVSTLKIQRTQQEDSAVYLCASSFPLAGPDYNEQFFGPGTRLTVL.

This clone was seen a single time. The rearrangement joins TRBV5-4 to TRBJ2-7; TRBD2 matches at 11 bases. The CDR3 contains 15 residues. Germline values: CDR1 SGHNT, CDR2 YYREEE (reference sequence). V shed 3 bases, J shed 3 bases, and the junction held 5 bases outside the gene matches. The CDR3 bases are TGTGCCAGCAGCTACGGGACTAGCGGAAACTACGAGCAGTACTTC. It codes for CASSYGTSGNYEQYF.

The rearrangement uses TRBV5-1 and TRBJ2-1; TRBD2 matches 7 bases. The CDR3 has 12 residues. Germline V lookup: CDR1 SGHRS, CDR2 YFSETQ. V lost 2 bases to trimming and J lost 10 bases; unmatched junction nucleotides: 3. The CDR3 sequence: CASSFGGSEQFF. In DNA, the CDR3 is TGCGCCAGCAGCTTTGGCGGGAGCGAGCAGTTCTTC.

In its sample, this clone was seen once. The CDR3 DNA reads TGTGCCAGCAGCGTAGTCGGGCAGGGGGCCGGGAGGCCCGGCTACACCTTC. It is translated as CASSVVGQGAGRPGYTF. The chain uses TRBV9 and TRBJ1-2, with 8 nucleotides matching TRBD1. Per the germline V gene, CDR1 is SGDLS and CDR2 is YYNGEE. J gave up 8 bases and V 0 bases, and 15 bases lay outside the gene matches. The CDR3 runs to 17 residues.

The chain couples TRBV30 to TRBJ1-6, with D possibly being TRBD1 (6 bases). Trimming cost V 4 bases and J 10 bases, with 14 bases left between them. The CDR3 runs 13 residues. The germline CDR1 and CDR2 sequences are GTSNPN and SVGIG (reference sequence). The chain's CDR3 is CAWTNYRESPLHF. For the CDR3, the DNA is TGTGCCTGGACCAATTACAGGGAATCACCCCTCCACTTT.

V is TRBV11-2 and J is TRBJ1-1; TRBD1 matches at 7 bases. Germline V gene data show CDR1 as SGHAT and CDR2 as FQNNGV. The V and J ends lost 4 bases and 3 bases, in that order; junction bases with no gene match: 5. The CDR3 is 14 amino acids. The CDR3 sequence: CASSYFDRDTEAFF. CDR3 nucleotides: TGTGCCAGCAGCTACTTTGACAGGGACACTGAAGCTTTCTTT.